This entry lists 3 T cell receptor beta chains sequenced from one sample in a study of blood T cell repertoires in COVID-19 (TCRdb year 2020). Library method: the immunoSEQ multiplex PCR assay. The clones in this table, taken by TCRdb from immuneACCESS, are in-frame only. Not every clone is retained; where verified, under half of the shortfall comes from an unresolved V gene, and the cause of the rest is unknown. In this sample the table shows roughly 300,000 clones, around 88% of which occur a single time. The top ten clones comprise approximately 1.3% of the sample. Sample: peripheral blood. The receptors were gathered from a woman aged 45-59 years with acute or convalescent COVID-19.

This rearrangement joins TRBV27 to TRBJ1-1; weak D call: TRBD1 (5 bases). CDR1 is MNHEY, CDR2 SMNVEV, per germline (reference sequence). Trimming shortened V by 3 bases and J by 1 base, and 12 bases separated the two germline ends. The CDR3 extends over 15 amino acids. The CDR3 coding sequence is TGTGCCAGCAGTTTTATCATGCAGGGGAACACTGAAGCTTTCTTT. Translating gives CASSFIMQGNTEAFF.

This chain uses TRBV7-3 with TRBJ1-1; 10 bases are a match to TRBD1. Germline lookup yields CDR1 SGHTA and CDR2 FQGTGA. V shed 5 bases and J 4 bases; nucleotides not matched to a gene: 10. The CDR3 loop spans 16 amino acids. CDR3 sequence (DNA): TGTGCCAGCAGCCCCAGGGACAGGGGCTTGAGCACTGAAGCTTTCTTT. It codes for CASSPRDRGLSTEAFF.

This clone was detected only once. The rearrangement joins TRBV4-1 to TRBJ2-2; 13 bases align to TRBD2. Looked up from germline, CDR1 is MGHRA and CDR2 is YSYEKL. V was clipped by 3 bases and J by 1 base; unmatched bases: 8. The CDR3 runs 19 residues. Here the CDR3 reads CASSQLLAGGPKNTGELFF. DNA for the CDR3: TGCGCCAGCAGCCAGTTACTAGCGGGAGGGCCTAAGAACACCGGGGAGCTGTTTTTT.